The 30 T cell receptor beta chains listed next were all sequenced from one sample in a study of CD8+ T cells in alopecia areata. Extraction of RNA preceded its reverse transcription into cDNA, which served as the sequencing template. The protocol was immunoSEQ multiplex PCR, while the TCRdb copy is restricted to in-frame clones and leaves out a portion. The top ten clones hold approximately 3% of a sample with 110,000 or so clones, less than 80% of them seen once. Sequenced material: CD4+ T cells sorted from blood. All receptors come from a human donor in good health.

V usage is TRBV5-6 and J usage is TRBJ1-4, with 9 nucleotides matching TRBD1. Per the germline V gene, CDR1 is SGHDT and CDR2 is YYEEEE. The CDR3 extends over 14 amino acids. V shed 2 bases and J 7 bases; nucleotides not matched to a gene: 3. CDR3 DNA: TGTGCCAGCAGCTTCGGACAGGGGTCTGAAAAACTGTTTTTT. Protein: CASSFGQGSEKLFF. Full variable domain (remainder filled in from reference TRBV5-6 and TRBJ1-4): DAGVTQSPTHLIKTRGQQVTLRCSPKSGHDTVSWYQQALGQGPQFIFQYYEEEERQRGNFPDRFSGHQFPNYSSELNVNALLLGDSALYLCASSFGQGSEKLFFGSGTQLSVL.

This clone has more than one count but fewer than ten. This chain uses TRBV29-1 with TRBJ2-7; 8 bases align to TRBD2. The CDR3 spans 13 residues. J gave up 0 bases and V 4 bases, and 2 bases lay outside the gene matches. Germline assignment: CDR1 SQVTM and CDR2 ANQGSEA. The CDR3 is CSVVAGISYEQYF. The DNA for the CDR3 is TGCAGCGTTGTAGCGGGGATCTCCTACGAGCAGTACTTC.

The chain couples TRBV5-6 to TRBJ1-2; D is unresolved. The CDR3 runs to 12 residues. The V end lost 1 base, the J end lost 8 bases, and 9 bases lay between the germline ends. CDR1 and CDR2 (germline): SGHDT, YYEEEE. The CDR3 DNA is TGTGCCAGCAGCTTGACCCTTAACGGCTACACCTTC. Residues: CASSLTLNGYTF.

The chain uses TRBV25-1 and TRBJ1-1, with 7 bases fitting TRBD1. The CDR3 is 14 amino acids. CDR1 and CDR2 from the germline V gene are MGHDK and SYGVNS. V lost 1 base, J lost 10 bases, and 9 bases stayed unmatched. The CDR3 is CASSEFGQGGLAFF. DNA for the CDR3: TGTGCCAGCAGTGAATTTGGGCAAGGGGGCTTAGCTTTCTTT.

This chain joins TRBV9 and TRBJ1-3; no clear D gene. CDR3 length: 13 residues. Germline V gene sequence: CDR1 SGDLS, CDR2 YYNGEE. V lost 4 bases to trimming and J lost 11 bases, with 16 bases between them. The CDR3 spells CASSPGPGGAIYF. DNA of the CDR3: TGTGCCAGCAGCCCGGGCCCTGGTGGCGCCATATATTTT.

The rearrangement links TRBV29-1 to TRBJ1-2; 7 bases are a match to TRBD1. The CDR3 runs to 12 residues. Germline values: CDR1 SQVTM, CDR2 ANQGSEA. Trimming removed 5 bases from V and 8 bases from J; junction bases left unmatched: 8. CDR3 region: CSVNRGGDGYTF. The CDR3 DNA follows: TGCAGCGTTAACAGGGGCGGTGACGGCTACACCTTC.

The chain couples TRBV11-3 to TRBJ2-1; D is perhaps TRBD2 (6 bases). This CDR3 spans 14 amino acids. Germline V gene lookup returns CDR1 SGHNT and CDR2 YENEEA. With 4 bases removed from V and 7 bases from J, the gap between germline ends came to 14 bases. This CDR3 reads CASSSTGLSNEQFF. The DNA for the CDR3 is TGTGCCAGCAGCTCTACGGGACTTTCTAATGAGCAGTTCTTC.

The chain carries TRBV7-6 and TRBJ1-3; D is undetermined. V lost 1 base, J lost 0 bases, and 7 bases lay in between. The CDR3 covers 15 residues. Germline V CDR1 and CDR2: SGHVS, FNYEAQ. Here the CDR3 reads CASSLGWVSGNTIYF. The CDR3 DNA is TGTGCCAGCAGCTTAGGGTGGGTCTCTGGAAACACCATATATTTT.

CDR3 DNA sequence: TGTGCCAGCTCCCGCCAAGAGGAGACCCAGTACTTC. It translates to CASSRQEETQYF. The chain uses TRBV18 and TRBJ2-5; no clear D. CDR3 length: 12 residues. Germline-derived CDR1 and CDR2 are KGHSH and LQKENI. V was clipped by 6 bases and J by 5 bases, with 10 bases between them.

V is TRBV6-1 and J is TRBJ1-5; possible D gene TRBD1, 5 bases. Trimming removed 3 bases from V and 0 bases from J, with 6 bases in between. The CDR3 is made up of 14 amino acids. Looked up from germline, CDR1 is MNHNS and CDR2 is SASEGT. The CDR3 protein is CASSDRVSNQPQHF. The CDR3 bases are TGTGCCAGCAGTGACAGGGTTAGCAATCAGCCCCAGCATTTT.

This clone was picked up a small number of times. The chain joins TRBV7-2 to TRBJ2-5; 11 bases map to TRBD2. V lost 5 bases to trimming and J lost 0 bases; unmatched junction nucleotides: 11. The CDR3 spans 18 residues. From germline, CDR1 is SGHTA and CDR2 FQGNSA. CDR3 DNA: TGTGCCAGCAGCCCAAGGGGACTAGCGGCGCCGTACCAAGAGACCCAGTACTTC. Protein sequence: CASSPRGLAAPYQETQYF.

In this sample, this clone turned up a few times. Other DNA sequences within the sample encode an identical CDR3. This chain connects TRBV29-1 to TRBJ1-5, with D perhaps TRBD1 (5 bases). The CDR3 has 11 residues. CDR1 is SQVTM, CDR2 ANQGSEA, per germline. Trimming took off 4 bases at V and 5 bases at J, with 6 bases between the two ends. The chain's CDR3 is CSVGGDQPQHF. For the CDR3, the DNA is TGCAGCGTTGGAGGGGATCAGCCCCAGCATTTT. Drawing the rest from reference TRBV29-1 and TRBJ1-5, the complete variable domain is SAVISQKPSRDICQRGTSLTIQCQVDSQVTMMFWYRQQPGQSLTLIATANQGSEATYESGFVIDKFPISRPNLTFSTLTVSNMSPEDSSIYLCSVGGDQPQHFGDGTRLSIL.

The V and J genes are TRBV11-2 and TRBJ1-1; no clear D gene. There are 12 residues in the CDR3. V shed 2 bases and J shed 8 bases, with 9 bases lying between them. Germline loops: CDR1 SGHAT, CDR2 FQNNGV. The CDR3 protein is CASSLSPLEAFF. The CDR3 DNA follows: TGTGCCAGCAGCTTATCCCCCTTAGAAGCTTTCTTT.

This clone came up a few times. The chain joins TRBV4-1 to TRBJ1-4; D gene unclear. V gave up 2 bases and J gave up 14 bases, with 12 bases separating them. CDR1 is MGHRA, CDR2 YSYEKL, per germline. The CDR3 has 12 residues. CDR3 protein: CASSQLPDSLFF. CDR3 in DNA: TGCGCCAGCAGCCAACTTCCGGACTCTCTGTTTTTT.

This clone has ten or more counts. The chain has TRBV7-2 and TRBJ1-5; D ambiguous. Germline CDR1 SGHTA, CDR2 FQGNSA. The V end was cut by 1 base, the J end by 2 bases, with 9 bases between. This CDR3 is built from 15 residues. CDR3 amino acids: CASSLERWGNQPQHF. In nucleotides, the CDR3 is TGTGCCAGCAGCTTAGAGAGGTGGGGCAATCAGCCCCAGCATTTT.

DNA of the CDR3: TGTGCCAGCAGTTACACCATCGACAGTTTTGATCAGCCCCAGCATTTT. Its protein product is CASSYTIDSFDQPQHF. The chain is built from TRBV6-5 and TRBJ1-5; weak D call: TRBD1 (5 bases). Trimming cost V 2 bases and J 5 bases, with 16 bases left between them. The CDR3 consists of 16 residues. Germline-derived CDR1 and CDR2 are MNHEY and SVGAGI.

The CDR3 region is CSAQGASNQPQHF. The CDR3, as DNA: TGCAGCGCACAGGGGGCAAGCAATCAGCCCCAGCATTTT. V usage is TRBV29-1 and J usage is TRBJ1-5; 9 bases map to TRBD1. Trimming cost V 7 bases and J 1 base; bases outside gene matches: 2. This CDR3 is 13 amino acids long. Germline CDR1 and CDR2: SQVTM and ANQGSEA. Together with reference TRBV29-1 and TRBJ1-5, the CDR3 gives the full variable domain: SAVISQKPSRDICQRGTSLTIQCQVDSQVTMMFWYRQQPGQSLTLIATANQGSEATYESGFVIDKFPISRPNLTFSTLTVSNMSPEDSSIYLCSAQGASNQPQHFGDGTRLSIL.

This chain uses TRBV30 with TRBJ1-1, with D possibly matching TRBD1 (5 bases). Germline-derived CDR1 and CDR2 are GTSNPN and SVGIG (reference sequence). The CDR3 loop spans 12 amino acids. Between the trimmed V and J ends, which lost 1 base and 8 bases, there was a span of 11 bases. DNA of the CDR3: TGTGCCTGGAGTGATTACGGGGGAGAAGCTTTCTTT. Residues: CAWSDYGGEAFF.

A few counts support this clone. The genes are TRBV30 and TRBJ2-3, with unresolved D. CDR1 is GTSNPN, CDR2 SVGIG, per germline (reference sequence). Between the trimmed V and J ends, which lost 2 bases and 4 bases, there was a span of 10 bases. The CDR3 sequence is 13 residues long. CDR3 sequence reads: CAWSSGLSDTQYF. DNA of the CDR3: TGTGCCTGGAGTTCGGGCCTCTCAGATACGCAGTATTTT.

The genes are TRBV7-7 and TRBJ2-7; D is perhaps TRBD1 (6 bases). This CDR3 has 13 amino acids. V was trimmed by 4 bases and J by 6 bases, leaving 13 bases between them. CDR1 and CDR2 (germline): SSHAT, FNYEAQ (reference sequence). The CDR3 region is CASSSNRDGEQYF. In DNA form, the CDR3 reads TGTGCCAGCAGCTCTAACAGGGACGGCGAGCAGTACTTC.

This clone was seen a handful of times. The J gene is TRBJ2-7, the V gene TRBV5-1, with D perhaps given as TRBD1 or TRBD2 (5 bases each). Germline V lookup: CDR1 SGHRS, CDR2 YFSETQ. CDR3 length: 15 residues. Trimming took 0 bases from V and 3 from J, leaving 13 bases between them. CDR3 region: CASSLAGTAGYEQYF. DNA for the CDR3: TGCGCCAGCAGCTTGGCCGGGACCGCGGGCTACGAGCAGTACTTC. Together with reference TRBV5-1 and TRBJ2-7, the CDR3 gives the full variable domain: KAGVTQTPRYLIKTRGQQVTLSCSPISGHRSVSWYQQTPGQGLQFLFEYFSETQRNKGNFPGRFSGRQFSNSRSEMNVSTLELGDSALYLCASSLAGTAGYEQYFGPGTRLTVT.

The chain uses TRBV6-5 and TRBJ2-3, with 7 bases aligning to TRBD1. J gave up 3 bases and V 5 bases, and 5 bases lay outside the gene matches. Germline CDR1 is MNHEY and CDR2 is SVGAGI. The CDR3 totals 14 residues. DNA of the CDR3: TGTGCCAGCAGTCCCAGGGGGTTTACAGATACGCAGTATTTT. This translates into CASSPRGFTDTQYF.

The chain recombines TRBV29-1 with TRBJ2-1; D may be TRBD1 (5 bases). Germline assignment: CDR1 SQVTM and CDR2 ANQGSEA. This CDR3 comprises 11 residues. This chain's CDR3 is CTSSAGPEQFF. CDR3 in DNA: TGCACCTCCTCGGCAGGGCCTGAGCAGTTCTTC.

This clone was observed many times. The chain combines TRBV7-8 with TRBJ1-5, with D perhaps TRBD1 (5 bases). The V end was cut by 5 bases, the J end by 1 base, with 15 bases between. This CDR3 spans 16 amino acids. The germline V gene has CDR1 SGHVS and CDR2 FQNEAQ. The CDR3 sequence is CASSPGRVLSNQPQHF. CDR3 nucleotides: TGTGCCAGCAGCCCGGGGCGTGTTTTAAGCAATCAGCCCCAGCATTTT.

The V call is TRBV2, the J call TRBJ2-5; TRBD2 matches 9 bases. The J segment lost 3 bases and the V segment lost 6 bases, leaving 5 bases of the junction unmatched. Germline V lookup: CDR1 SNHLY, CDR2 FYNNEI. This CDR3 has 14 amino acids. CDR3 residues: CASRLIAGEETQYF. The CDR3 DNA sequence: TGTGCCAGCAGGCTAATAGCGGGGGAAGAGACCCAGTACTTC. Full variable domain (remainder filled in from reference TRBV2 and TRBJ2-5): EPEVTQTPSHQVTQMGQEVILRCVPISNHLYFYWYRQILGQKVEFLVSFYNNEISEKSEIFDDQFSVERPDGSNFTLKIRSTKLEDSAMYFCASRLIAGEETQYFGPGTRLLVL.

The genes are TRBV2 and TRBJ2-4; D gene unclear. This CDR3 comprises 15 residues. Per germline, CDR1 SNHLY and CDR2 FYNNEI. The ends were cut back, 4 bases at V and 0 bases at J, with 10 bases in the middle. The CDR3 DNA sequence: TGTGCCAGCAGTGGGGGTCTTATAGCCAAAAACATTCAGTACTTC. Protein sequence: CASSGGLIAKNIQYF. Based on the CDR3 plus reference TRBV2 and TRBJ2-4, the full variable domain is EPEVTQTPSHQVTQMGQEVILRCVPISNHLYFYWYRQILGQKVEFLVSFYNNEISEKSEIFDDQFSVERPDGSNFTLKIRSTKLEDSAMYFCASSGGLIAKNIQYFGAGTRLSVL.

Turning to this clone: No conserved phenylalanine or tryptophan ends this CDR3, so it is likely a read error. Because the CDR3's place on the DNA is in doubt, the DNA is left out and the CDR3 is given as listed by TCRdb. The chain has TRBV29-1 and TRBJ1-2; the DNA was not used to check the table's D call, TRBD1. CDR1 and CDR2 from the germline V gene are SQVTM and ANQGSEA. Both ends counted, the CDR3 spans 9 residues. CDR3 residues: CSADRDIPP.

The genes are TRBV29-1 and TRBJ1-2, with 7 bases matching TRBD1. Per germline, CDR1 SQVTM and CDR2 ANQGSEA. The CDR3 is 12 residues long. The J segment lost 5 bases and the V segment lost 6 bases, leaving 6 bases of the junction unmatched. This CDR3 reads CSVHGTDYGYTF. CDR3 nucleotides: TGCAGCGTGCACGGGACAGATTATGGCTACACCTTC.

The chain is built from TRBV7-2 and TRBJ2-7; D unresolved. Germline CDR1 is SGHTA and CDR2 is FQGNSA. Trimming took off 3 bases at V and 3 bases at J, with 15 bases between the two ends. The CDR3 is made up of 15 amino acids. As DNA, the CDR3 is TGTGCCAGCAGCTTTCGAGGTAGGAGCAGCTACGAGCAGTACTTC. It specifies CASSFRGRSSYEQYF.

Only a few counts were recorded for this clone. The V call is TRBV11-2, the J call TRBJ2-7, with 7 bases aligning to TRBD1. CDR3 size: 15 residues. Germline V CDR1 and CDR2: SGHAT, FQNNGV. V was pared by 3 bases and J by 3 bases, with 8 bases of the junction left unmatched. CDR3 amino acids: CASSLVTGNSYEQYF. CDR3 DNA: TGTGCCAGCAGCTTGGTGACAGGGAATAGCTACGAGCAGTACTTC.